These T cell receptor beta chains were read from a single sample in a study of chemoradiotherapy in HPV16-positive cancers. TCRdb's table, derived via immunoSEQ multiplex PCR, lists solely in-frame clones and lacks some. This table has under 85,000 clones, around nine tenths appearing once. The sample consisted of blood, taken from a patient who underwent chemoradiotherapy. Every receptor here comes from a human donor with HPV-associated anogenital cancer. CDR3s include the opening cysteine and the closing phenylalanine or tryptophan. D genes are given only for firm matches. Size tells how often a clone was seen (once, few, many) or the class of an expanded clone, and some rows leave it out.

v_gene,len,abundance,j_gene,d_gene,CDR3nt,CDR3aa
TRBV29-1,13,.,TRBJ2-4,.,TGCAGCGTTGAAGCACTAGCCAAAAACATTCAGTACTTC,CSVEALAKNIQYF
TRBV23-1,15,.,TRBJ1-4,.,TGCGCCAGCAGTCCGCCAATGTTGTCGTATGAAAAACTGTTTTTT,CASSPPMLSYEKLFF
TRBV11-2,18,.,TRBJ2-1,TRBD2,TGTGCCAGCAGCTTAGACGGGGTGGGCGGGAGTAGGTACAATGAGCAGTTCTTC,CASSLDGVGGSRYNEQFF
TRBV5-1,13,.,TRBJ2-5,TRBD2,TGCGCCAGCCGGACTAGCGGCCCAGAGACCCAGTACTTC,CASRTSGPETQYF
TRBV10-1,14,few,TRBJ1-2,.,TGCGCCAGCAGTGAGTCGAGGGGGACCGGTGGCTACACCTTC,CASSESRGTGGYTF
TRBV7-8,17,.,TRBJ2-7,TRBD2,TGTGCCAGCAGCTCTAAGTGGGGTAGCGGGGGGTCCGCCGAGCAGTACTTC,CASSSKWGSGGSAEQYF
TRBV15,15,once,TRBJ2-7,.,TGTGCCACCACCGACGACAGCCTACCCCCCTACGAGCAGTACTTC,CATTDDSLPPYEQYF
TRBV5-5,16,.,TRBJ2-7,TRBD2,TGTGCCAGCAGCTTGGGCAAGGTAGCGGGAACGGAAGAGCAGTACTTC,CASSLGKVAGTEEQYF
TRBV5-6,16,.,TRBJ2-5,TRBD2,TGTGCCAGCAGCCCCCCCTTGCAGGGCGGGGGAGAGACCCAGTACTTC,CASSPPLQGGGETQYF
TRBV5-1,13,once,TRBJ2-3,.,TGCGCCAGCAACCCCACTATGGGGGATACGCAGTATTTT,CASNPTMGDTQYF
TRBV28,15,.,TRBJ1-2,TRBD1,TGTGCCAGCAGTTTCGGGACAGGTAGTGTGTATGGCTACACCTTC,CASSFGTGSVYGYTF
TRBV6-1,15,.,TRBJ2-7,TRBD1,TGTGCCAGCAGCCTTAGCAGACAGGGCACGGGCGAGCAGTACTTC,CASSLSRQGTGEQYF
TRBV2,13,.,TRBJ2-7,TRBD2,TGTGCCAGCAGTAAGCGGGAGCCTCTCGAGCAGTACTTC,CASSKREPLEQYF
TRBV5-6,15,.,TRBJ2-3,TRBD2,TGTGCCAGCACCAGGACTAGCGTCGTCACAGATACGCAGTATTTT,CASTRTSVVTDTQYF
TRBV4-1,15,.,TRBJ2-7,.,TGCGCCAGCAGTCAGGGTCGGGAGTTAACCTACGAGCAGTACTTC,CASSQGRELTYEQYF
TRBV14,11,.,TRBJ2-4,.,TGTGCCAGCAGCCTTAAAAACATTCAGTACTTC,CASSLKNIQYF
TRBV7-6,15,.,TRBJ2-3,TRBD2,TGTGCCAGCAGCTTAGGACTAGCGGGCACAGATACGCAGTATTTT,CASSLGLAGTDTQYF
TRBV5-4,16,.,TRBJ2-3,TRBD2,TGTGCCAGCAGCGGGGGGACTAGTCCGGCTACAGATACGCAGTATTTT,CASSGGTSPATDTQYF
TRBV7-2,15,.,TRBJ2-1,.,TGTGCCAGCAGCTTGCGTTGGGGCTCCTACAATGAGCAGTTCTTC,CASSLRWGSYNEQFF
TRBV28,15,.,TRBJ1-2,.,TGTGCCAGCACCCCCCGGGCGGGGCGGGGGGGAGGCTACACCTTC,CASTPRAGRGGGYTF
TRBV6-5,15,.,TRBJ2-2,TRBD2,TGTGCCAGCAGACCGACGGGACTAGCGTCCGGGGAGCTGTTTTTT,CASRPTGLASGELFF
TRBV5-4,18,few,TRBJ1-1,TRBD1,TGTGCCAGCAGCCCTTTTCATCCAGGGGGCGTAAAGAACACTGAAGCTTTCTTT,CASSPFHPGGVKNTEAFF
TRBV19,18,.,TRBJ2-2,TRBD2,TGTGCCAGTAGTAAAGTACTAGCGGGAGCCTCGAACACCGGGGAGCTGTTTTTT,CASSKVLAGASNTGELFF
TRBV4-1,16,medium-sized,TRBJ1-2,TRBD1,TGCGCCAGCAGCCAAATGGGGACAGGGGGAGTCTATGGCTACACCTTC,CASSQMGTGGVYGYTF
TRBV9,14,.,TRBJ2-3,.,TGTGCCACGCAGAGGGGTCTTAGCACAGATACGCAGTATTTT,CATQRGLSTDTQYF
TRBV19,13,.,TRBJ1-1,.,TGTGCCAGTAGTATAGACATGAACACTGAAGCTTTCTTT,CASSIDMNTEAFF
TRBV5-6,14,.,TRBJ2-7,.,TGTGCCAGCAGCTTGGGACAGAGCACCTACGAGCAATACTTC,CASSLGQSTYEQYF
TRBV5-1,16,.,TRBJ1-1,.,TGCGCCAGCAGCTTAGGCCCTAGGGAATTGAACACTGAAGCTTTCTTT,CASSLGPRELNTEAFF
TRBV11-2,13,.,TRBJ2-3,.,TGTGCCAGCAGCTTGGGTACCGAGGATACGCAGTATTTT,CASSLGTEDTQYF
TRBV10-2,12,.,TRBJ2-2,.,TGCGCCAGCAGCCCCGGTTCCGGGGAGCTGTTTTTT,CASSPGSGELFF
TRBV5-1,15,.,TRBJ1-4,.,TGCGCCAGCAGCCAGGGAGGTGCAACTAATGAAAAACTGTTTTTT,CASSQGGATNEKLFF
TRBV27,14,once,TRBJ2-5,TRBD1,TGTGCCAGCAGTTTATACAGGGGGCAGGAGACCCAGTACTTC,CASSLYRGQETQYF
TRBV7-9,14,.,TRBJ2-5,.,TGTGCCAGCAGCTTCGCGGGGGCCCCAGAGACCCAGTACTTC,CASSFAGAPETQYF
TRBV6-1,15,.,TRBJ1-6,.,TGTGCCAGCAGTGAAGCACCATCACGGATTTCACCCCTCCACTTT,CASSEAPSRISPLHF
TRBV14,16,once,TRBJ1-2,.,TGTGCCAGCAGCCGTCCGGGTGGGCAGGGAGTTTTTGGCTACACCTTC,CASSRPGGQGVFGYTF
TRBV5-4,13,.,TRBJ2-3,TRBD1,TGTGCCACTTTTCAGGGGGCCACAGATACGCAGTATTTT,CATFQGATDTQYF
TRBV30,17,medium-sized,TRBJ2-5,TRBD2,TGTGCCTGGAGTGTCGCGACTAGCGGGGGGGGACAAGAGACCCAGTACTTC,CAWSVATSGGGQETQYF
TRBV6-5,15,.,TRBJ1-6,.,TGTGCCAGCAGTTACGCGTCCTCATATAATTCACCCCTCCACTTT,CASSYASSYNSPLHF
TRBV28,14,.,TRBJ2-3,TRBD1,TGTGCCAGCAGCTATGGACAGGGAACAGATACGCAGTATTTT,CASSYGQGTDTQYF